Below, one TCR beta chain is given with its context. The V gene's germline CDR1 is MNHEY and CDR2 SVGEGT. The CDR3 has 14 residues. With 6 bases clipped from V and 4 bases from J, the junction kept 6 bases outside the gene matches. This entry belongs to a study of blood T cell repertoires in COVID-19. Study-wide background: Samples of COVID-19 (acute and convalescent) were obtained from the United States, Italy and Spain. PBMCs, B-cell-depleted T cells, or T cells were the source of the cDNA or gDNA that made up the material.

Profiled with immunoSEQ multiplex PCR; TCRdb holds only in-frame clones, not every one. The sample holds about 92,000 clones, around 85% seen once. This TCR came from a woman aged 60-75 years with COVID-19, enrolled during active disease. The sample was peripheral blood. The chain is built from TRBV6-2 or TRBV6-3 and TRBJ2-5; 9 nucleotides agree with TRBD1. The CDR3 bases are TGTGCCAGCAGCCCCGACAGGGGGGGAGAGACCCAGTACTTC. This sequence encodes CASSPDRGGETQYF.